One sample yielded the 30 T cell receptor beta chains listed below, sequenced in a study of T cell repertoires in cytomegalovirus infection. Each CDR3 protein is one row after TCRdb ran MiXCR on the reads. The sample shows fewer than 550,000 distinct CDR3 sequences, around 32% of them seen only once. Material for sequencing was PBMCs. These TCRs come from a human donor in good health (CMV status not recorded). Some clones in this sample may be carry-over from other donors' samples.

This clonotype has only a few counts. CDR3 in amino acids: CSARMSGNTEAFF. The CDR3 bases are TGCAGTGCTAGGATGAGTGGGAACACTGAAGCTTTCTTT. The chain carries TRBV20-1 and TRBJ1-1; D unresolved. This CDR3 spans 13 amino acids. Germline values: CDR1 DFQATT, CDR2 SNEGSKA (reference sequence). V gave up 3 bases and J gave up 1 base, with 9 bases separating them.

This clonotype appeared many times. The chain joins TRBV7-2 to TRBJ1-2; the match to TRBD1 covers 8 bases. Germline CDR1 and CDR2: SGHTA and FQGNSA. This CDR3 region has 15 residues. With 0 bases clipped from V and 8 bases from J, the junction kept 8 bases outside the gene matches. As DNA, the CDR3 is TGTGCCAGCAGCTTAGCACTGGGACAGGAGGGGGGCTACACCTTC. Amino acid sequence: CASSLALGQEGGYTF.

This rearrangement joins TRBV2 to TRBJ2-1; 7 nucleotides align to TRBD2. Germline V gene sequence: CDR1 SNHLY, CDR2 FYNNEI. With 6 bases clipped from V and 0 bases from J, the junction kept 5 bases outside the gene matches. The CDR3 runs 15 residues. CDR3 sequence: CASSKAGVSYNEQFF. The CDR3 DNA reads TGTGCCAGCAGCAAGGCGGGGGTCTCCTACAATGAGCAGTTCTTC.

There are a few counts of this clonotype. The V gene is TRBV7-9, the J gene TRBJ2-5, with 8 bases identical to TRBD2. After removal of 3 bases from V and 4 bases from J, the junction contained 4 bases not matched to a gene. From germline, CDR1 is SEHNR and CDR2 FQNEAQ (reference sequence). The CDR3 extends over 14 amino acids. CDR3 residues: CASSFPSGGETQYF. In DNA form, the CDR3 reads TGTGCCAGCAGCTTTCCAAGCGGGGGAGAGACCCAGTACTTC.

The table lists this clonotype with a few counts. This chain connects TRBV18 to TRBJ2-1, with 12 bases fitting TRBD2. Per germline, CDR1 KGHSH and CDR2 LQKENI. The CDR3 runs 17 residues. Germline trimming cut 2 bases from V and 5 bases from J; bases unmatched to any gene: 7. The CDR3: CASSPGTSGGLHNEQFF. CDR3 nucleotides: TGTGCCAGCTCACCAGGCACTAGCGGGGGGCTACACAATGAGCAGTTCTTC.

At least ten counts were recorded for this clonotype. This rearrangement joins TRBV7-2 to TRBJ2-2; TRBD1 might be the D (6 bases). Trimming left V 2 bases short and J 2 bases short, with 9 bases between. The CDR3 totals 15 residues. Germline CDR1 SGHTA, CDR2 FQGNSA. The CDR3 coding sequence is TGTGCCAGCAGCTTATCAGGGGCTAACACCGGGGAGCTGTTTTTT. Its protein is CASSLSGANTGELFF.

This clonotype was observed a few times. The chain combines TRBV7-9 with TRBJ2-1, with TRBD2 identical over 10 bases. The CDR3 consists of 16 residues. CDR1 is SEHNR, CDR2 FQNEAQ, per germline (reference sequence). With V trimmed by 7 bases and J by 4 bases, 10 bases remained unmatched. CDR3 region: CASTTPRTSGYNEQFF. The CDR3 DNA sequence: TGTGCCAGCACCACCCCTAGGACTAGCGGTTACAATGAGCAGTTCTTC. Supplemented by reference TRBV7-9 and TRBJ2-1, the full variable domain reads DTGVSQNPRHKITKRGQNVTFRCDPISEHNRLYWYRQTLGQGPEFLTYFQNEAQLEKSRLLSDRFSAERPKGSFSTLEIQRTEQGDSAMYLCASTTPRTSGYNEQFFGPGTRLTVL.

This chain connects TRBV5-5 to TRBJ1-2; D gene unclear. The ends were cut back, 5 bases at V and 8 bases at J, with 19 bases in the middle. The germline gives CDR1 SGHKS, CDR2 YYEKEE (reference sequence). This CDR3 is built from 14 residues. Here the CDR3 reads CASRSDELDRGYTF. CDR3 in DNA: TGTGCCAGCAGATCGGACGAGCTCGATCGGGGCTACACCTTC. Filled out from reference TRBV5-5 and TRBJ1-2, the complete variable domain reads DAGVTQSPTHLIKTRGQQVTLRCSPISGHKSVSWYQQVLGQGPQFIFQYYEKEERGRGNFPDRFSARQFPNYSSELNVNALLLGDSALYLCASRSDELDRGYTFGSGTRLTVV.

Note on this clonotype: This may be a read error: a much more frequent sequence differs by one nucleotide. Since no conserved phenylalanine or tryptophan closes the CDR3, a read error is the likely cause. The genes are TRBV7-3 and TRBJ2-1, with D possibly matching TRBD2 (6 bases). The germline V gene has CDR1 SGHTA and CDR2 FQGTGA. Trimming removed 2 bases from V and 11 bases from J, with 7 bases in between. The CDR3 extends over 11 amino acids. For the CDR3, the DNA is TGTGCCAGCAGCTTAGGCGGGAAGCAGTTCGTC. This codes for CASSLGGKQFV.

CDR3 sequence reads: CASSEAPGGRRTDTQYF. CDR3 bases: TGTGCCAGCAGTGAAGCGCCCGGGGGCAGACGCACAGATACGCAGTATTTT. The rearrangement uses TRBV6-1 and TRBJ2-3, with D possibly called TRBD1 or TRBD2 (6 bases each). Trimming removed 0 bases at V and 1 base at J, with 14 bases between. In germline, CDR1 is MNHNS, CDR2 SASEGT. CDR3 size: 17 residues.

In its sample, this clonotype was seen a few times. This sequence joins TRBV24-1 and TRBJ2-3; 7 bases line up with TRBD1. This CDR3 is built from 14 residues. Unmatched junction bases numbered 2, after V lost 4 bases and J lost 2 bases. In germline, CDR1 is KGHDR, CDR2 SFDVKD. The CDR3 nucleotides read TGTGCCACCAGTGAGAAGGGGGCCACAGATACGCAGTATTTT. Residues: CATSEKGATDTQYF.

The rearrangement joins TRBV11-2 to TRBJ2-3; D is uncertain. Trimming pared 0 bases from V and 2 bases from J, leaving 9 bases between. CDR3 length: 15 amino acids. Germline V CDR1 and CDR2: SGHAT, FQNNGV. CDR3 nucleotide sequence: TGTGCCAGCAGCTTAGAGGGGTGGATCACAGATACGCAGTATTTT. Translation: CASSLEGWITDTQYF.

V usage is TRBV27 and J usage is TRBJ1-2, with D uncertain. Germline assignment: CDR1 MNHEY and CDR2 SMNVEV (reference sequence). The germline V and J ends were trimmed by 6 bases and 5 bases, with 19 bases remaining between them. The CDR3 loop spans 15 amino acids. For the CDR3, the DNA is TGTGCCAGCAGCCCACGCCACTTTTCGACATATGGCTACACCTTC. It encodes CASSPRHFSTYGYTF.

The chain employs TRBV6-6 and TRBJ2-2; the D gene is possibly TRBD1 (6 bases). The length of the CDR3 is 14 residues. Germline V gene data show CDR1 as MNHNY and CDR2 as SVGAGI (reference sequence). Trimming took off 7 bases at V and 2 bases at J, with 11 bases between the two ends. CDR3 region: CASKSGQNTGELFF. CDR3 bases: TGTGCCAGCAAGTCGGGACAAAACACCGGGGAGCTGTTTTTT.

This clonotype was seen a few times. The chain employs TRBV6-4 and TRBJ2-5; D is possibly TRBD1 (7 bases). V gave up 3 bases and J gave up 1 base, with 12 bases separating them. CDR1 and CDR2 (germline): MRHNA, SNTAGT. This CDR3 spans 15 amino acids. Here the CDR3 reads CASSEGGGIQETQYF. The CDR3 region has the DNA TGTGCCAGCAGTGAAGGAGGGGGCATCCAAGAGACCCAGTACTTC.

The CDR3 spells CASSLEGGTPPQHF. CDR3 coding DNA: TGTGCCAGCAGCCTAGAGGGGGGCACGCCGCCCCAGCATTTT. The chain couples TRBV28 to TRBJ1-5; perhaps TRBD1 as D (6 bases). Trimming pared 6 bases from V and 9 bases from J, leaving 18 bases between. The CDR3 consists of 14 residues. Germline V gives CDR1 MDHEN, CDR2 SYDVKM.

The V and J genes are TRBV6-2 or TRBV6-3 and TRBJ2-7; D remains ambiguous. The CDR3 is 14 residues long. The germline V gene encodes CDR1 MNHEY and CDR2 SVGEGT. V was trimmed by 7 bases and J by 2 bases, leaving 15 bases between them. This chain's CDR3 is CASTSDKETYEQYF. The CDR3 DNA reads TGTGCCAGCACGTCCGACAAAGAGACCTACGAGCAGTACTTC.

CDR3 nucleotides: TGTGCCAGCAGTATGCCGGCCGACAGGCCGAACTATGGCTACACCTTC. It encodes CASSMPADRPNYGYTF. This chain uses TRBV7-9 with TRBJ1-2, with TRBD1 as a possible D gene (6 bases). Trimming removed 6 bases at V and 2 bases at J, with 19 bases between. This CDR3 is built from 16 residues. CDR1 is SEHNR and CDR2 is FQNEAQ in the germline V gene (reference sequence).

On this clonotype: This could be a read error, since a much larger clone is one nucleotide away. This rearrangement joins TRBV7-2 to TRBJ1-2; D is perhaps TRBD1 (5 bases). Trimming pared 2 bases from V and 10 bases from J, leaving 14 bases between. Germline loops: CDR1 SGHTA, CDR2 FQGNSA. The CDR3 contains 13 residues. The CDR3 nucleotides read TGTGCCAGCAGCTTAAGGCAGGGCAATGTCTACACCTTC. Encoded protein: CASSLRQGNVYTF. Based on the CDR3 plus reference TRBV7-2 and TRBJ1-2, the full variable domain is GAGVSQSPSNKVTEKGKDVELRCDPISGHTALYWYRQSLGQGLEFLIYFQGNSAPDKSGLPSDRFSAERTGGSVSTLTIQRTQQEDSAVYLCASSLRQGNVYTFGSGTRLTVV.

This clonotype was seen repeatedly, ten times or more. V usage is TRBV11-3 and J usage is TRBJ2-3; the match to TRBD1 covers 7 bases. The germline V gene has CDR1 SGHNT and CDR2 YENEEA. The V gene end was trimmed by 3 bases and the J gene end by 0 bases; junction bases not matched to a gene: 3. The CDR3 contains 15 residues. CDR3 residues: CASSLGQLSTDTQYF. CDR3 coding DNA: TGTGCCAGCAGCTTGGGACAGCTTAGCACAGATACGCAGTATTTT.

V and J are TRBV29-1 and TRBJ2-7; D is possibly TRBD2 (7 bases). The CDR3 spans 13 residues. CDR1 and CDR2 (germline): SQVTM, ANQGSEA. Trimming shortened V by 7 bases and J by 6 bases, and 19 bases separated the two germline ends. The chain's CDR3 is CSAEGGGLGEQYF. CDR3 in DNA: TGCAGCGCCGAAGGGGGGGGCCTAGGCGAGCAGTACTTC.

This clonotype has a count of ten or more. V is TRBV7-2 and J is TRBJ2-1; 11 bases fit TRBD2. The germline V gene encodes CDR1 SGHTA and CDR2 FQGNSA. Losses at the gene ends were 0 bases for V and 9 bases for J; bases not matched to a gene: 10. The CDR3 totals 17 residues. Written as DNA, the CDR3 is TGTGCCAGCAGCTTAGCGCTTTTAGCGGGGGGGCAAGGTGAGCAGTTCTTC. It translates to CASSLALLAGGQGEQFF.

V gene TRBV19 combines with J gene TRBJ2-1; TRBD2 matches at 11 bases. CDR1 and CDR2 from the germline V gene are LNHDA and SQIVND (reference sequence). The CDR3 contains 17 residues. J lost 0 bases, V lost 6 bases, and 7 bases had no gene match. The CDR3: CASRILAGGSSYNEQFF. The CDR3 coding sequence is TGTGCCAGTAGGATTCTAGCGGGGGGAAGCTCCTACAATGAGCAGTTCTTC.

This chain joins TRBV24-1 and TRBJ2-1; D remains ambiguous. V shed 9 bases and J shed 10 bases, with 15 bases lying between them. CDR1 and CDR2 (germline): KGHDR, SFDVKD. CDR3 length: 12 amino acids. In nucleotides, the CDR3 is TGTGCCACCCAAGCAACAGATCGGGAGCAGTTCTTC. Protein: CATQATDREQFF.

The chain uses TRBV2 and TRBJ2-2; 7 bases line up with TRBD2. This CDR3 spans 19 amino acids. The V and J ends lost 6 bases and 7 bases, in that order; junction bases with no gene match: 23. Germline loops: CDR1 SNHLY, CDR2 FYNNEI. CDR3 sequence reads: CASSDTGPSGLRSIGELFF. The CDR3 nucleotides read TGTGCCAGCAGCGACACGGGGCCTAGCGGACTCCGGAGTATCGGGGAGCTGTTTTTT.

This clonotype was detected a few times. The rearrangement uses TRBV7-2 and TRBJ1-1; 7 nucleotides line up with TRBD1. The CDR3 is 13 residues long. Germline lookup yields CDR1 SGHTA and CDR2 FQGNSA. V shed 6 bases, J shed 9 bases, and the junction held 10 bases outside the gene matches. In DNA, the CDR3 is TGTGCCAGCAGGCCGGGACAGTCACGGAAAGCTTTCTTT. This sequence encodes CASRPGQSRKAFF.

V is TRBV11-2 and J is TRBJ2-1; 10 bases align to TRBD2. Germline loops: CDR1 SGHAT, CDR2 FQNNGV. The CDR3 consists of 13 residues. V trimming: 5 bases; J trimming: 9 bases; junction bases outside the gene matches: 4. Here the CDR3 DNA reads TGTGCCAGCAGCCCAGCGGGGGGGGTTGAGCAGTTCTTC. This codes for CASSPAGGVEQFF.

The chain couples TRBV5-4 to TRBJ1-1; D uncertain. Trimming removed 1 base from V and 1 base from J, with 11 bases in between. CDR3 length equals 15 residues. Germline V gene sequence: CDR1 SGHNT, CDR2 YYREEE (reference sequence). CDR3 sequence: CASSLWAAKNTEAFF. CDR3 nucleotide sequence: TGTGCCAGCAGCTTGTGGGCAGCAAAGAACACTGAAGCTTTCTTT.

About this clonotype: A read error is likely, as this CDR3 ends without the conserved phenylalanine or tryptophan. V gene TRBV20-1 combines with J gene TRBJ2-1; tentatively, D is TRBD2 (5 bases). CDR3 size: 16 residues. The V end lost 0 bases, the J end lost 5 bases, and 17 bases lay between the germline ends. Per germline, CDR1 DFQATT and CDR2 SNEGSKA (reference sequence). The CDR3 DNA follows: TGCAGTGCTAGAGATGTGGGAGCTCCTACGGACAATGAGCAGTTCTTA. It encodes CSARDVGAPTDNEQFL.

The chain carries TRBV20-1 and TRBJ2-7; 8 bases are a match to TRBD2. There are 15 residues in the CDR3. Trimming cost V 3 bases and J 2 bases; bases outside gene matches: 9. Germline V gives CDR1 DFQATT, CDR2 SNEGSKA (reference sequence). This CDR3 is CSASNSGGFPYEQYF. The CDR3 bases are TGCAGTGCTAGTAACAGCGGGGGATTTCCCTACGAGCAGTACTTC.